This entry lists 19 T cell receptor beta chains sequenced from one sample in a study of blood T cell repertoires in COVID-19. Produced via immunoSEQ multiplex PCR; TCRdb's table is partial and in-frame only. The sample lists approximately 99,000 clones, 85% to 90% occurring once. Sequencing input: peripheral blood. These receptors all stem from a woman aged 55-70 years in a cohort sampled during active or convalescent COVID-19.

This clone has a single count. This chain links TRBV7-6 with TRBJ2-1, with unresolved D. The CDR3 totals 14 residues. CDR1 is SGHVS and CDR2 is FNYEAQ in the germline V gene. V was shortened by 2 bases and J by 6 bases, with 11 bases between the two germline ends. The CDR3 region has the DNA TGTGCCAGCAGCTTATCTCCGGTCCCCAATGAGCAGTTCTTC. Translating it yields CASSLSPVPNEQFF.

V usage is TRBV2 and J usage is TRBJ1-2; 7 bases agree with TRBD1. V dropped 2 bases and J dropped 6; count of bases not matched to a gene: 9. Germline V gene sequence: CDR1 SNHLY, CDR2 FYNNEI. This CDR3 has 15 residues. The DNA of the CDR3 is TGTGCCAGCAGTGAACTGACAGGGAGCTCTCATGGCTACACCTTC. It codes for CASSELTGSSHGYTF.

The chain has TRBV5-1 and TRBJ2-3, with D tentatively TRBD2 (6 bases). With 5 bases removed from V and 2 bases from J, the gap between germline ends came to 9 bases. Looked up from germline, CDR1 is SGHRS and CDR2 is YFSETQ. The CDR3 sequence is 13 residues long. CDR3 residues: CASRGGSTDTQYF. CDR3 sequence (DNA): TGCGCCAGCAGGGGAGGCTCCACAGATACGCAGTATTTT. Full variable domain (rest looked up from reference TRBV5-1 and TRBJ2-3): KAGVTQTPRYLIKTRGQQVTLSCSPISGHRSVSWYQQTPGQGLQFLFEYFSETQRNKGNFPGRFSGRQFSNSRSEMNVSTLELGDSALYLCASRGGSTDTQYFGPGTRLTVL.

The rearrangement links TRBV6-5 to TRBJ2-7, with 8 bases aligning to TRBD1. Germline CDR1 is MNHEY and CDR2 is SVGAGI. The CDR3 covers 13 residues. V was clipped by 6 bases and J by 5 bases; unmatched bases: 6. The CDR3 reads CASSDDRGNEQYF. The CDR3 DNA is TGTGCCAGCAGCGACGACAGGGGCAACGAGCAGTACTTC.

The chain is built from TRBV19 and TRBJ2-3; 10 bases align to TRBD2. CDR3 length equals 18 residues. V trimming: 7 bases; J trimming: 0 bases; junction bases outside the gene matches: 13. Germline CDR1 is LNHDA and CDR2 is SQIVND (reference sequence). The CDR3 protein is CASTPKASGGTSTDTQYF. In nucleotides, the CDR3 is TGTGCCAGTACCCCTAAGGCTAGCGGGGGAACTAGCACAGATACGCAGTATTTT.

This clone was found once. V gene TRBV10-3 combines with J gene TRBJ1-6, with 7 bases matching TRBD1. The V segment lost 7 bases and the J segment 5 bases; nucleotides outside the gene matches: 2. Germline-derived CDR1 and CDR2 are ENHRY and SYGVKD. The CDR3 covers 13 residues. The DNA for the CDR3 is TGTGCCATCAAAGACAGGGATAATTCACCCCTCCACTTT. Translated, it gives CAIKDRDNSPLHF.

The chain combines TRBV28 with TRBJ1-1, with a possible D match to TRBD1 (5 bases). Trimming cost V 6 bases and J 11 bases, with 19 bases left between them. The CDR3 consists of 13 residues. Germline V gene lookup returns CDR1 MDHEN and CDR2 SYDVKM. As DNA, the CDR3 is TGTGCCAGCAGCCTTCTCACAGGTTCCTCGGCTTTCTTT. Encoded protein: CASSLLTGSSAFF.

V and J are TRBV27 and TRBJ2-7, with 10 bases identical to TRBD2. The CDR3 is 15 amino acids. J gave up 4 bases and V 7 bases, and 10 bases lay outside the gene matches. In germline, CDR1 is MNHEY, CDR2 SMNVEV (reference sequence). CDR3 residues: CASTRRLAGEYEQYF. CDR3 DNA sequence: TGTGCCAGCACCCGACGGCTAGCGGGAGAGTACGAGCAGTACTTC.

Worth noting for this clone: The junction and the germline gene differ at one end; a read error may be behind it. V and J are TRBV7-7 and TRBJ2-4; D ambiguous. The length of the CDR3 is 17 residues. Germline assignment: CDR1 SSHAT and CDR2 FNYEAQ (reference sequence). The CDR3 DNA reads TGTGCTAGCAGCTTATTCGACCGACACTTAGCCAAAAACATTCAGTACTTC. Its protein product is CASSLFDRHLAKNIQYF.

The chain uses TRBV28 and TRBJ2-7, with D perhaps matching TRBD2 (6 bases). Trimming cost V 3 bases and J 6 bases, with 15 bases left between them. The CDR3 has 14 residues. Germline lookup yields CDR1 MDHEN and CDR2 SYDVKM. As DNA, the CDR3 is TGTGCCAGCAGTTTCTTGCGGGAAACCTCCGAGCAGTACTTC. As protein: CASSFLRETSEQYF.

V is TRBV12-3 or TRBV12-4 and J is TRBJ2-5; D unresolved. Between the trimmed V and J ends, which lost 4 bases and 7 bases, there was a span of 7 bases. This CDR3 contains 11 residues. CDR3 loop: CASSYSGTQYF. The CDR3 DNA reads as TGTGCCAGCAGTTACTCGGGGACCCAGTACTTC.

The V and J genes are TRBV4-1 and TRBJ1-4; 7 bases map to TRBD1. CDR1 is MGHRA, CDR2 YSYEKL, per germline. The CDR3 extends over 14 amino acids. Trimming cost V 4 bases and J 2 bases; bases outside gene matches: 1. The CDR3 spells CASSLQGTNEKLFF. The CDR3, as DNA: TGCGCCAGCAGCCTACAGGGGACTAATGAAAAACTGTTTTTT.

The chain has TRBV11-1 and TRBJ2-5, with 8 bases identical to TRBD2. The CDR3 is 16 residues long. V lost 4 bases, J lost 2 bases, and 9 bases stayed unmatched. Germline V gene lookup returns CDR1 SGHAT and CDR2 FQDESV (reference sequence). CDR3 nucleotide sequence: TGTGCCAGCAGCTCGTACCCGGGACTAGTACAAGAGACCCAGTACTTC. It translates to CASSSYPGLVQETQYF.

The V and J genes are TRBV19 and TRBJ2-1; TRBD1 agrees at 7 bases. CDR3 length equals 16 residues. Germline trimming cut 3 bases from V and 2 bases from J; bases unmatched to any gene: 7. From germline, CDR1 is LNHDA and CDR2 SQIVND (reference sequence). The DNA of the CDR3 is TGTGCCAGTAGTATGGACAGGACAAAGACCTACAATGAGCAGTTCTTC. Protein sequence: CASSMDRTKTYNEQFF.

The genes are TRBV19 and TRBJ1-3, with 8 bases that match TRBD1. Trimming cost V 3 bases and J 6 bases; bases outside gene matches: 4. Looked up from germline, CDR1 is LNHDA and CDR2 is SQIVND (reference sequence). The CDR3 extends over 14 amino acids. The CDR3 loop reads CASSIDRGENTIYF. DNA for the CDR3: TGTGCCAGTAGTATCGACAGGGGAGAAAACACCATATATTTT.

The chain has TRBV15 and TRBJ1-3; D not resolved. Trimming shortened V by 0 bases and J by 1 base, and 7 bases separated the two germline ends. CDR1 LNHNV and CDR2 YYDKDF come from the germline V gene (reference sequence). The CDR3 totals 15 residues. The CDR3 DNA reads TGTGCCACCAGCAGAGATCGGGGATCTGGAAACACCATATATTTT. Translated: CATSRDRGSGNTIYF.

The genes are TRBV3-1 (or the pseudogene TRBV3-2) and TRBJ2-1, with TRBD2 matching 12 bases. The CDR3 is 15 amino acids. V dropped 1 base and J dropped 5; count of bases not matched to a gene: 0. From germline, CDR1 is LGHDT and CDR2 YNNKEL (reference sequence). CDR3 loop: CASSQGLAGDNEQFF. DNA of the CDR3: TGTGCCAGCAGCCAAGGACTAGCGGGAGACAATGAGCAGTTCTTC.

The CDR3 DNA is TGTGCCAGCAGTGCCCGTAACTACGAGCAGTACTTC. Its translation is CASSARNYEQYF. The chain uses TRBV2 and TRBJ2-7; D is ambiguous. The CDR3 is 12 residues long. Trimming cost V 4 bases and J 3 bases, with 7 bases left between them. Germline V lookup: CDR1 SNHLY, CDR2 FYNNEI.

The V gene is TRBV11-2, the J gene TRBJ2-1, with D unclear. The V and J ends lost 3 bases and 7 bases respectively, with 16 bases between them. The CDR3 has 15 amino acids. CDR1 SGHAT and CDR2 FQNNGV come from the germline V gene. CDR3: CASSFGHGFLNEQFF. CDR3 bases: TGTGCCAGCAGCTTTGGGCATGGGTTCTTGAATGAGCAGTTCTTC.